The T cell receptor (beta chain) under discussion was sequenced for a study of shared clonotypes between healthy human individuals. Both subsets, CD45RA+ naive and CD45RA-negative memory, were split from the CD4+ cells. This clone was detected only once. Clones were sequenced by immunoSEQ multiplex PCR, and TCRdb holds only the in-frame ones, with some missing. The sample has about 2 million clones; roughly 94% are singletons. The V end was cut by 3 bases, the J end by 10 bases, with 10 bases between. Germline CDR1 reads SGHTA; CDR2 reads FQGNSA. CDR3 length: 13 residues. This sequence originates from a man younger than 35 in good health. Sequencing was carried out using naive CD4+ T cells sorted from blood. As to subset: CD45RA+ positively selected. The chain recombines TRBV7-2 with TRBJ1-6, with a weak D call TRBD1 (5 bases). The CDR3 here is CASSLRQTSPLHF. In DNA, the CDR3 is TGTGCCAGCAGCTTGAGACAGACATCACCCCTCCACTTT. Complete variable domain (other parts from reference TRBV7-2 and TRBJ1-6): GAGVSQSPSNKVTEKGKDVELRCDPISGHTALYWYRQSLGQGLEFLIYFQGNSAPDKSGLPSDRFSAERTGGSVSTLTIQRTQQEDSAVYLCASSLRQTSPLHFGNGTRLTVT.